These T cell receptor beta chains were read from a single sample in a study of blood T cell repertoires in COVID-19. Profiled with immunoSEQ multiplex PCR; TCRdb holds only in-frame clones, not every one. The data hold fewer than 350,000 clones, with around 89% observed a single time. Sample: PBMCs or T cells enriched from blood (not recorded which). These receptors all come from a woman aged 18-30 years with acute COVID-19. Both conserved end residues are part of each CDR3. The order of the fields is V gene, D gene, clone size, J gene, CDR3 protein, CDR3 DNA. The D gene is left open where the match is weak. Not every row has a clone size; where given, it reads once, few, many or a size class.

TRBV6-5	TRBD1	-	TRBJ2-7	CASKGDRVPYEQYF	TGTGCCAGCAAGGGAGACAGGGTTCCCTACGAGCAGTACTTC
TRBV6-5	TRBD1	-	TRBJ2-1	CASSLQTGVDEQFF	TGTGCCAGCAGCCTACAGACAGGGGTGGATGAGCAGTTCTTC
TRBV27	TRBD2	-	TRBJ2-3	CATRLSGSMDTQYF	TGTGCCACCAGACTTAGCGGGAGCATGGATACGCAGTATTTT
TRBV3-1/TRBV3-2	-	-	TRBJ2-2	CASSQATNTGELFF	TGTGCCAGCAGCCAAGCTACGAACACCGGGGAGCTGTTTTTT
TRBV3-1/TRBV3-2	TRBD2	-	TRBJ2-7	CASSQLAGEQYF	TGTGCCAGCAGCCAATTAGCGGGGGAGCAGTACTTC
TRBV6-5	-	-	TRBJ1-6	CASNGETPLHF	TGTGCCAGCAACGGGGAGACACCCCTCCACTTT
TRBV7-9	-	-	TRBJ1-4	CASSTSTGHNEKLFF	TGTGCCAGCAGCACCTCAACAGGCCATAATGAAAAACTGTTTTTT
TRBV27	-	-	TRBJ1-2	CASSLRGTGYGYTF	TGTGCCAGCAGTTTAAGGGGAACAGGCTATGGCTACACCTTC
TRBV19	-	-	TRBJ2-7	CASSIDLPSGEQYF	TGTGCCAGTAGTATAGATCTGCCCTCGGGCGAGCAGTACTTC
TRBV5-1	TRBD2	-	TRBJ2-3	CASSLGGTSGSTDTQYF	TGCGCCAGCAGCTTGGGGGGGACTAGCGGGAGCACAGATACGCAGTATTTT
TRBV7-2	-	-	TRBJ1-5	CASSLVWTANQPQHF	TGTGCCAGCAGCTTAGTTTGGACAGCAAATCAGCCCCAGCATTTT
TRBV21-1	-	-	TRBJ2-7	CASSKVDRGYEQYF	TGTGCCAGCAGCAAAGTGGACAGGGGCTACGAGCAGTACTTC
TRBV28	-	-	TRBJ2-7	CASSTLRGAGEQYF	TGTGCCAGCAGCACCCTCCGGGGGGCGGGAGAGCAGTACTTC
TRBV5-1	-	-	TRBJ2-3	CASSSSGSTDTQYF	TGCGCCAGCAGCTCGAGCGGGAGCACAGATACGCAGTATTTT
TRBV7-9	TRBD2	-	TRBJ2-7	CASSPMIRTSGRGEQYF	TGTGCCAGCAGCCCCATGATACGGACTAGCGGGAGGGGTGAGCAGTACTTC
TRBV3-1/TRBV3-2	TRBD2	-	TRBJ2-1	CASSRRSSGGGNEQFF	TGTGCCAGCAGCCGCCGATCTAGCGGGGGGGGCAATGAGCAGTTCTTC
TRBV10-1	TRBD2	-	TRBJ2-1	CASSEGTSGNDEQFF	TGCGCCAGCAGTGAAGGGACTAGCGGGAACGATGAGCAGTTCTTC
TRBV30	-	-	TRBJ1-1	CAWKARPTEAFF	TGTGCCTGGAAAGCCAGGCCCACTGAAGCTTTCTTT
TRBV6-2/TRBV6-3	-	-	TRBJ1-5	CASSSHGQYSNQPQHF	TGTGCCAGCAGTTCCCACGGACAATATAGCAATCAGCCCCAGCATTTT
TRBV27	-	-	TRBJ2-3	CASSLFGRGADTQYF	TGTGCCAGCAGTTTATTTGGCAGGGGGGCAGATACGCAGTATTTT
TRBV13	TRBD2	-	TRBJ2-7	CASSLGGRREVPYEQYF	TGTGCCAGCAGTCTAGGCGGGCGGCGGGAGGTGCCCTACGAGCAGTACTTC
TRBV5-1	-	-	TRBJ2-1	CASRETGSSYNEQFF	TGCGCCAGCAGGGAAACAGGGAGCTCCTACAATGAGCAGTTCTTC
TRBV6-6	TRBD2	-	TRBJ2-1	CASRPTSGSYNEQFF	TGTGCCAGCAGACCCACTAGCGGGAGCTACAATGAGCAGTTCTTC
TRBV7-9	-	-	TRBJ2-6	CASSFIQNNHRANVLTF	TGTGCCAGCAGCTTTATCCAAAACAATCATAGGGCCAACGTCCTGACTTTC
TRBV19	-	-	TRBJ1-3	CASSRDRNSGNTIYF	TGTGCCAGTAGTCGCGACAGGAACAGTGGAAACACCATATATTTT
TRBV28	-	-	TRBJ2-1	CASSLRNEQFF	TGTGCCAGCAGTTTACGGAATGAGCAGTTCTTC
TRBV30	-	-	TRBJ1-1	CAWSFLADTEAFF	TGTGCCTGGAGTTTTCTGGCAGACACTGAAGCTTTCTTT
TRBV3-1/TRBV3-2	TRBD1	-	TRBJ2-1	CASSQWRQGTGGAYNEQFF	TGTGCCAGCAGCCAATGGCGTCAGGGGACAGGGGGCGCTTACAATGAGCAGTTCTTC
TRBV3-1/TRBV3-2	TRBD2	once	TRBJ2-3	CASSQGLAGELTDTQYF	TGTGCCAGCAGCCAAGGACTAGCGGGCGAACTCACAGATACGCAGTATTTT
TRBV18	TRBD1	-	TRBJ2-2	CASSPGQGRSGELFF	TGTGCCAGCTCACCCGGACAGGGTCGAAGCGGGGAGCTGTTTTTT
TRBV11-2	-	-	TRBJ1-1	CASSLVAMNTEAFF	TGTGCCAGCAGCTTAGTCGCTATGAACACTGAAGCTTTCTTT
TRBV3-1/TRBV3-2	-	-	TRBJ2-4	CASSQGYDKNIQYF	TGTGCCAGCAGCCAAGGCTACGATAAGAACATTCAGTACTTC
TRBV10-2	-	-	TRBJ2-7	CASRPFSGNYEQYF	TGCGCCAGCAGGCCGTTTTCCGGGAACTACGAGCAGTACTTC
TRBV6-5	TRBD2	-	TRBJ2-1	CASSYDSGSYNEQFF	TGTGCCAGCAGTTACGACAGCGGGAGTTACAATGAGCAGTTCTTC
TRBV30	TRBD2	-	TRBJ2-1	CAWSVLAGGRDEQFF	TGTGCCTGGAGTGTACTTGCGGGAGGTCGGGATGAGCAGTTCTTC
TRBV4-3	-	-	TRBJ2-1	CASSPGSSVYNEQFF	TGCGCCAGCAGCCCGGGGAGTAGTGTTTACAATGAGCAGTTCTTC
TRBV27	-	few	TRBJ1-5	CASSLVGGAHQPQHF	TGTGCCAGCAGTTTGGTAGGGGGGGCACATCAGCCCCAGCATTTT
TRBV30	-	-	TRBJ1-1	CAWNTLTAYTEAFF	TGTGCCTGGAACACCCTCACAGCTTACACTGAAGCTTTCTTT
TRBV11-3	TRBD2	-	TRBJ2-1	CASSLAYIAGGSNEQFF	TGTGCCAGCAGCTTAGCATACATAGCGGGAGGGTCAAATGAGCAGTTCTTC
TRBV5-1	-	-	TRBJ1-4	CASSLGGISNEKLFF	TGCGCCAGCAGCCTCGGGGGGATATCTAATGAAAAACTGTTTTTT
TRBV24-1	TRBD1	-	TRBJ2-2	CATSDFSISGTGGTGELFF	TGTGCCACCAGTGATTTTTCAATCTCCGGGACAGGGGGCACCGGGGAGCTGTTTTTT
TRBV18	-	-	TRBJ2-5	CASSPMGSGETQYF	TGTGCCAGCTCACCAATGGGGAGCGGGGAGACCCAGTACTTC
TRBV15	TRBD1	-	TRBJ2-5	CATRTTGSVETQYF	TGTGCCACCCGCACGACAGGGTCAGTAGAGACCCAGTACTTC
TRBV18	-	-	TRBJ1-2	CASSRLQGKEGYTF	TGTGCCAGCTCACGTCTACAGGGAAAAGAGGGCTACACCTTC
TRBV18	TRBD1	-	TRBJ2-2	CASSQGAAGELFF	TGTGCCAGCTCACAGGGGGCGGCCGGGGAGCTGTTTTTT
TRBV2	TRBD2	once	TRBJ2-1	CASRATSGRAGEQFF	TGTGCCAGCAGGGCCACTAGCGGGAGGGCAGGGGAGCAGTTCTTC
TRBV5-6	-	-	TRBJ1-6	CASRKGDVGSPLHF	TGTGCCAGCAGGAAGGGGGACGTCGGTTCACCCCTCCACTTT
TRBV18	TRBD2	-	TRBJ2-1	CASSPAGLALHEQFF	TGTGCCAGCTCACCAGCGGGACTAGCACTCCATGAGCAGTTCTTC
TRBV4-3	-	-	TRBJ2-1	CASSQGWELGYNEQFF	TGCGCCAGCAGCCAAGGGTGGGAGTTGGGCTACAATGAGCAGTTCTTC
TRBV19	TRBD2	few	TRBJ2-3	CASSSPSGRARTDTQYF	TGTGCCAGTAGTTCCCCTAGCGGGAGGGCCCGCACAGATACGCAGTATTTT
TRBV19	TRBD2	-	TRBJ2-1	CASKGSSGRYEQFF	TGTGCCAGTAAGGGGTCTAGCGGGAGGTATGAGCAGTTCTTC
TRBV5-1	-	-	TRBJ2-7	CASSLGDEQYF	TGCGCCAGCAGCTTGGGAGACGAGCAGTACTTC